This is a list of T cell receptor beta chains from one sample in a study of control samples from healthy donors and cancer patients. Produced via immunoSEQ multiplex PCR; TCRdb's table is partial and in-frame only. Of 70,000 to 85,000 clones detected, roughly 91% appear once; the ten largest clones hold roughly a sixth. Sequenced: blood. The origin of the receptors is a man between 50 and 59 years old in good health. CDR3s include the opening cysteine and the closing phenylalanine or tryptophan. D genes are given only for firm matches. Size values are once, few and many counts, or a class for expanded clones, and some rows have none.

>13|TRBJ2-1|.|TRBV19|.
TGTGCCAGTAGAGAGGTCCCGAGAAATGAGCAGTTCTTC
CASREVPRNEQFF
>12|TRBJ2-2|.|TRBV30|.
TGTGCCCGAACGGAATGGGGCGGGGAGCTGTTTTTT
CARTEWGGELFF
>13|TRBJ1-5|.|TRBV6-5|.
TGTGCCAGCAGTCATGAGGAGAATCAGCCCCAGCATTTT
CASSHEENQPQHF
>13|TRBJ1-2|TRBD1|TRBV5-6|.
TGTGCCAGCAGCGCGGGACAGGGGCATGGCTACACCTTC
CASSAGQGHGYTF
>14|TRBJ1-4|TRBD1|TRBV27|.
TGTGCCAGTGCACCGGGACAGGGAAGAGAAAAACTGTTTTTT
CASAPGQGREKLFF
>13|TRBJ2-7|.|TRBV29-1|.
TGCAGCGTTGTGACAGGAGGTTCCTACGAGCAGTACTTC
CSVVTGGSYEQYF
>14|TRBJ1-1|.|TRBV19|.
TGTGCCAGTAGTTTCAGGGGTCCGAACACTGAAGCTTTCTTT
CASSFRGPNTEAFF
>15|TRBJ1-3|TRBD1|TRBV6-5|many
TGTGCCAGCAGGGATCAGGGGGGAGGTGGAAACACCATATATTTT
CASRDQGGGGNTIYF
>14|TRBJ2-5|.|TRBV7-2|.
TGTGCCAGCAGCCTCGGGGGAGAATATCTTACCCAGTACTTC
CASSLGGEYLTQYF
>15|TRBJ1-5|.|TRBV7-9|.
TGTGCCAGCAGCTTAGTTGGGGATAGCAATCAGCCCCAGCATTTT
CASSLVGDSNQPQHF
>14|TRBJ2-1|.|TRBV7-2|.
TGTGCCAGCAGCTTAGGTCAGAACTACAATGAGCAGTTCTTC
CASSLGQNYNEQFF
>13|TRBJ1-1|.|TRBV5-4|.
TGTGCCAGCAGCTACAGTCAGAACACTGAAGCTTTCTTT
CASSYSQNTEAFF
>16|TRBJ1-1|.|TRBV27|.
TGTGCCAGCAGGACCCTGAGGAGTTGGGAACACTCTGAAGCTTTCTTT
CASRTLRSWEHSEAFF
>16|TRBJ1-1|.|TRBV7-2|few
TGTGCCAGCAGCAAAAATCTAGACAGGTTGGACACTGAAGCTTTCTTT
CASSKNLDRLDTEAFF
>17|TRBJ1-3|.|TRBV21-1|.
TGTGCCAGCAGCGGTGGGCAGGGGCACTCCTCTGGAAACACCATATATTTT
CASSGGQGHSSGNTIYF